This entry features one T cell receptor beta chain sequence. Its antigen is still unknown. Donation came from healthy Caucasian individuals in Russia who were aged about 6 to 100. Germline CDR1 reads SNHLY; CDR2 reads FYNNEI. This CDR3 has 14 residues. The data belong to a study of blood T cells in healthy people across ages. Findings of the study overall: PBMCs left unsorted prevented a conclusive naive versus antigen-experienced comparison.

It was with a sample-barcoded 5' primer and a J-beta primer mix that a second PCR of roughly 7 to 12 cycles was run. All cDNA molecules were each tagged by a template-switch adaptor with 12 random nucleotides. TCRdb passed the 5' RACE reads through MiXCR, listing each CDR3 protein once. The sample lists 700,000 to 950,000 distinct CDR3 sequences; roughly 47% were seen once. Material for sequencing was blood. This receptor was identified in a woman aged 60-75 years in good health. The chain joins TRBV2 to TRBJ2-4, with D possibly called TRBD1 or TRBD2 (5 bases each). The last part of the DNA fits TRBJ2-7 better; the J call may be wrong. The CDR3 bases are TGTGCCAGCATAGGGACCTTCTCCCCCTACGAGCAGTACTTC. Translated, it gives CASIGTFSPYEQYF.